The 28 T cell receptor beta chains presented below share a single source sample, sequenced in a study of blood T cell repertoires in COVID-19. Data came from immunoSEQ multiplex PCR; TCRdb stores just in-frame clones and leaves some out. The sample consists of just over 80,000 clones, more than 65% of them appearing once. The sample was peripheral blood. The receptors were gathered from a woman older than 75 with active or convalescent COVID-19.

This clone appeared a single time. The chain employs TRBV4-3 and TRBJ1-4, with TRBD1 as a possible D gene (6 bases). V was shortened by 4 bases and J by 12 bases, with 18 bases between the two germline ends. The CDR3 extends over 14 amino acids. From germline, CDR1 is LGHNA and CDR2 YSLEER. The CDR3 loop is CASSPYREGSELFF. DNA for the CDR3: TGCGCCAGCAGCCCTTACAGGGAGGGTAGTGAACTGTTTTTT.

The rearrangement links TRBV2 to TRBJ1-1, with 8 bases identical to TRBD1. Germline CDR1 is SNHLY and CDR2 is FYNNEI. Losses at the gene ends were 6 bases for V and 2 bases for J; bases not matched to a gene: 8. CDR3 length: 15 amino acids. The DNA for the CDR3 is TGTGCCAGCAGATTTGGGACAGGCCGAAACACTGAAGCTTTCTTT. Encoded protein: CASRFGTGRNTEAFF.

The chain is built from TRBV27 and TRBJ1-3; D unclear. Germline V lookup: CDR1 MNHEY, CDR2 SMNVEV (reference sequence). V was shortened by 6 bases and J by 6 bases, with 12 bases between the two germline ends. The CDR3 contains 13 residues. The CDR3 region is CASRSEALNTIYF. CDR3 DNA: TGTGCCAGCAGATCCGAGGCCCTAAACACCATATATTTT.

The J gene is TRBJ2-7, the V gene TRBV7-9; maybe TRBD1 (6 bases). The CDR3 is 12 residues long. The germline V gene encodes CDR1 SEHNR and CDR2 FQNEAQ (reference sequence). V gave up 4 bases and J gave up 6 bases, with 10 bases separating them. The DNA of the CDR3 is TGTGCCAGCAGCTCGAACAGGGCCGAGCAGTACTTC. Amino acid sequence: CASSSNRAEQYF.

The chain links TRBV6-2 or TRBV6-3 to TRBJ2-7; the match to TRBD1 covers 11 bases. The CDR3 loop spans 15 amino acids. Germline CDR1 is MNHEY and CDR2 is SVGEGT. V shed 4 bases and J 4 bases; nucleotides not matched to a gene: 6. The CDR3 protein is CASSSGQGASYEQYF. In DNA form, the CDR3 reads TGTGCCAGCAGTTCTGGACAGGGGGCATCGTACGAGCAGTACTTC.

The chain uses TRBV2 and TRBJ2-2, with a tentative D call TRBD1 (6 bases). The CDR3 spans 15 residues. Looked up from germline, CDR1 is SNHLY and CDR2 is FYNNEI. Deletions cut 2 bases from V and 7 bases from J, with 14 bases between. CDR3 amino acids: CASSETGGVGGELFF. Written as DNA, the CDR3 is TGTGCCAGCAGTGAAACTGGGGGCGTCGGCGGGGAGCTGTTTTTT.

The rearrangement links TRBV7-9 to TRBJ2-2, with D unclear. There are 14 residues in the CDR3. V dropped 5 bases and J dropped 1 base, with 8 bases sitting between them. Germline loops: CDR1 SEHNR, CDR2 FQNEAQ (reference sequence). The CDR3 loop is CASSPQVNTGELFF. In DNA form, the CDR3 reads TGTGCCAGCAGCCCCCAGGTGAACACCGGGGAGCTGTTTTTT.

The gene calls are TRBV21-1 and TRBJ1-6; TRBD1 was called by the table and not checked on the DNA. TRBV21-1 is marked as a pseudogene. This CDR3 comprises 15 residues. As DNA, the CDR3 is TGTGCCAGCAGCACTACAGGTCCAAATAATTCACCCCTCCACTTT. Its protein is CASSTTGPNNSPLHF.

V usage is TRBV30 and J usage is TRBJ1-6, with a possible D match to TRBD1 (6 bases). This CDR3 region has 13 residues. Between the trimmed V and J ends, which lost 4 bases and 4 bases, there was a span of 8 bases. Germline V gives CDR1 GTSNPN, CDR2 SVGIG (reference sequence). The CDR3 reads CAWKDSYNSPLHF. The CDR3 DNA follows: TGTGCCTGGAAGGACAGTTATAATTCACCCCTCCACTTT. The full variable domain, its missing parts supplied by reference TRBV30 and TRBJ1-6, is SQTIHQWPATLVQPVGSPLSLECTVEGTSNPNLYWYRQAAGRGLQLLFYSVGIGQISSEVPQNLSASRPQDRQFILSSKKLLLSDSGFYLCAWKDSYNSPLHFGNGTRLTVT.

This rearrangement joins TRBV19 to TRBJ1-2; the match to TRBD1 covers 9 bases. The germline CDR1 and CDR2 sequences are LNHDA and SQIVND (reference sequence). J was trimmed by 6 bases and V by 4 bases; bases with no gene match: 9. There are 15 residues in the CDR3. The CDR3 DNA reads as TGTGCCAGTAGTACGGGGACAGGGCGGTATGATGGCTACACCTTC. Translating gives CASSTGTGRYDGYTF.

The V gene is TRBV11-2, the J gene TRBJ1-2; D is ambiguous. Germline CDR1 is SGHAT and CDR2 is FQNNGV. The ends were cut back, 5 bases at V and 0 bases at J, with 7 bases in the middle. The CDR3 spans 13 residues. CDR3 DNA sequence: TGTGCCAGCAGCCTCAGTCCTAACTATGGCTACACCTTC. Protein: CASSLSPNYGYTF.

The V gene is TRBV30, the J gene TRBJ2-5, with TRBD1 as a possible D gene (6 bases). This CDR3 has 13 residues. The germline V and J ends were trimmed by 4 bases and 0 bases, with 9 bases remaining between them. Germline lookup yields CDR1 GTSNPN and CDR2 SVGIG (reference sequence). DNA of the CDR3: TGTGCCTGGATTGGGGGCAACCAAGAGACCCAGTACTTC. Amino acid sequence: CAWIGGNQETQYF.

V usage is TRBV27 and J usage is TRBJ2-3; no clear D gene. Trimming stripped 3 bases from V and 2 bases from J, with 9 bases between. Germline CDR1 is MNHEY and CDR2 is SMNVEV (reference sequence). CDR3 length: 14 residues. CDR3 loop: CASSFLPFTDTQYF. The CDR3 DNA reads as TGTGCCAGCAGTTTCCTCCCGTTCACAGATACGCAGTATTTT.

This chain uses TRBV25-1 with TRBJ1-2; no clear D. This CDR3 has 14 amino acids. The germline gives CDR1 MGHDK, CDR2 SYGVNS. The V end lost 1 base, the J end lost 3 bases, and 9 bases lay between the germline ends. Written as DNA, the CDR3 is TGTGCCAGCAGTGAATTTAGCGGGGACTATGGCTACACCTTC. Amino acids: CASSEFSGDYGYTF.

The chain uses TRBV7-9 and TRBJ2-5; D possibly corresponds to TRBD2 (5 bases). The CDR3 is made up of 15 amino acids. V lost 4 bases and J 1 base, leaving 13 bases between the germline ends. Germline V gene data show CDR1 as SEHNR and CDR2 as FQNEAQ (reference sequence). In DNA, the CDR3 is TGTGCCAGCAGCTCCACCTCGAGGGCCCAAGAGACCCAGTACTTC. It yields the protein CASSSTSRAQETQYF.

V usage is TRBV28 and J usage is TRBJ1-1, with no clear D. Per the germline V gene, CDR1 is MDHEN and CDR2 is SYDVKM. Trimming pared 4 bases from V and 6 bases from J, leaving 21 bases between. This CDR3 region has 16 residues. CDR3 region: CASSSLTGPSRAEAFF. As DNA, the CDR3 is TGTGCCAGCAGTTCCCTAACCGGGCCTAGCCGAGCTGAAGCTTTCTTT.

This clone was counted a few times. The genes are TRBV7-6 and TRBJ1-6; 7 positions agree with TRBD1. With 5 bases clipped from V and 10 bases from J, the junction kept 11 bases outside the gene matches. This CDR3 is built from 15 residues. The germline gives CDR1 SGHVS, CDR2 FNYEAQ. The CDR3 DNA sequence: TGTGCCAGCAGCCCAGTAGGGGGCGGTGGGTCACCCCTCCACTTT. Translated: CASSPVGGGGSPLHF.

The V and J genes are TRBV6-5 and TRBJ2-5; D is unclear. Trimming removed 7 bases from V and 1 base from J, with 13 bases in between. The CDR3 sequence is 14 residues long. Per germline, CDR1 MNHEY and CDR2 SVGAGI. The CDR3 nucleotides read TGTGCCAGCACTATTGGGCAGACCCAAGAGACCCAGTACTTC. Translated, it gives CASTIGQTQETQYF.

V gene TRBV25-1 combines with J gene TRBJ1-1, with TRBD1 as a possible D gene (6 bases). V gave up 3 bases and J gave up 5 bases, with 13 bases separating them. The CDR3 contains 14 residues. Germline values: CDR1 MGHDK, CDR2 SYGVNS. CDR3 DNA sequence: TGTGCCAGCAGTGATCTTCGTAGGGGGACTGAAGCTTTCTTT. Amino acid sequence: CASSDLRRGTEAFF.

The chain carries TRBV28 and TRBJ1-6; D call uncertain. With 6 bases removed from V and 10 bases from J, the gap between germline ends came to 13 bases. The CDR3 contains 13 residues. CDR1 and CDR2 (germline): MDHEN, SYDVKM. In nucleotides, the CDR3 is TGTGCCAGCAGGCGTGAGGGAGACTCACCCCTCCACTTT. Encoded protein: CASRREGDSPLHF.

The rearrangement links TRBV15 to TRBJ2-7, with TRBD1 identical over 8 bases. J gave up 6 bases and V 0 bases, and 4 bases lay outside the gene matches. This CDR3 region has 14 residues. In germline, CDR1 is LNHNV, CDR2 YYDKDF (reference sequence). The CDR3, as DNA: TGTGCCACCAGCAGAGATATCAGGGGGCGCGAGCAGTACTTC. This gives the protein CATSRDIRGREQYF.

The rearrangement links TRBV27 to TRBJ1-4, with D unresolved. The germline CDR1 and CDR2 sequences are MNHEY and SMNVEV (reference sequence). The CDR3 is 13 residues long. The V end lost 5 bases, the J end lost 6 bases, and 10 bases lay between the germline ends. CDR3 protein: CASSPMLDEKLFF. Here the CDR3 DNA reads TGTGCCAGCAGTCCGATGTTAGATGAAAAACTGTTTTTT.

With regard to this clone: A read error may explain this, as a much larger clone is one base away. V is TRBV6-4 and J is TRBJ2-1; TRBD1 might be the D (7 bases). Germline CDR1 reads MRHNA; CDR2 reads SNTAGT. CDR3 length: 15 residues. Trimming stripped 0 bases from V and 5 bases from J, with 11 bases between. This CDR3 is CASSDSCRGDNEQFF. In DNA, the CDR3 is TGTGCCAGCAGTGACTCGTGCAGGGGGGACAATGAGCAGTTCTTC.

The chain couples TRBV19 to TRBJ1-5, with 9 bases aligning to TRBD1. Losses at the gene ends were 7 bases for V and 4 bases for J; bases not matched to a gene: 8. CDR1 is LNHDA and CDR2 is SQIVND in the germline V gene (reference sequence). This CDR3 region has 15 residues. CDR3 sequence reads: CASTLNRGPNQPQHF. In DNA, the CDR3 is TGTGCCAGTACCCTAAACAGGGGGCCAAATCAGCCCCAGCATTTT.

The genes are TRBV19 and TRBJ2-3; no definite D call. The CDR3 has 16 residues. Looked up from germline, CDR1 is LNHDA and CDR2 is SQIVND (reference sequence). The germline V and J ends were trimmed by 3 bases and 1 base, with 14 bases remaining between them. CDR3 loop: CASSMRSHLGTDTQYF. Written as DNA, the CDR3 is TGTGCCAGTAGTATGAGGTCTCATCTAGGCACAGATACGCAGTATTTT.

The CDR3 sequence is CASSSGANTGELFF. CDR3 in DNA: TGCGCCAGCAGCTCGGGAGCGAACACCGGGGAGCTGTTTTTT. This chain joins TRBV4-3 and TRBJ2-2, with D tentatively TRBD2 (6 bases). Deletions cut 5 bases from V and 0 bases from J, with 7 bases between. Germline-derived CDR1 and CDR2 are LGHNA and YSLEER. CDR3 length equals 14 residues.

V and J are TRBV6-2 or TRBV6-3 and TRBJ1-1, with D uncertain. The germline V gene encodes CDR1 MNHEY and CDR2 SVGEGT. V was cut by 4 bases and J by 1 base, with 13 bases left in between. CDR3 length: 15 amino acids. This CDR3 reads CASSSPSAGNTEAFF. The CDR3 DNA reads TGTGCCAGCAGTTCCCCCTCTGCGGGGAACACTGAAGCTTTCTTT.

The V call is TRBV5-1, the J call TRBJ1-4, with TRBD1 identical over 8 bases. The CDR3 consists of 15 residues. CDR1 SGHRS and CDR2 YFSETQ come from the germline V gene. V trimming: 3 bases; J trimming: 6 bases; junction bases outside the gene matches: 7. The CDR3 sequence is CASSSETGEYEKLFF. The CDR3 nucleotides are TGCGCCAGCAGCTCGGAGACAGGGGAGTATGAAAAACTGTTTTTT. The full variable domain, completed using reference TRBV5-1 and TRBJ1-4, is KAGVTQTPRYLIKTRGQQVTLSCSPISGHRSVSWYQQTPGQGLQFLFEYFSETQRNKGNFPGRFSGRQFSNSRSEMNVSTLELGDSALYLCASSSETGEYEKLFFGSGTQLSVL.